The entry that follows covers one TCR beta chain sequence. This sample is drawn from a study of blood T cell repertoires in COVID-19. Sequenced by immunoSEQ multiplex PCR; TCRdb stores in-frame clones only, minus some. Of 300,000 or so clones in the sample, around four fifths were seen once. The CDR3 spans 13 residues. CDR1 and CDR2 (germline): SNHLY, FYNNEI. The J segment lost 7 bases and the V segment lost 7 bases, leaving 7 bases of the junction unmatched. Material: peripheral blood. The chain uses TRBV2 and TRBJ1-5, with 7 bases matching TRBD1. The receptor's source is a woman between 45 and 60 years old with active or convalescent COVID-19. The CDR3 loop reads CASNAAGGQPQHF. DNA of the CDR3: TGTGCCAGCAATGCGGCAGGGGGGCAGCCCCAGCATTTT.